The 10 T cell receptor beta chains reported below all come from one sample, sequenced in a study of cytomegalovirus exposure and HLA in healthy donors. PCR amplification relied on 60 Vbeta primers (plus 13 Jbeta primers). Sequencing was performed with immunoSEQ multiplex PCR; in TCRdb, only in-frame clones are kept and a portion is missing. The data show over 100,000 clones, 70% to 80% seen once. The sequencing input was PBMCs. These receptors all stem from a female donor in good health and CMV-seronegative.

Only one count was recorded for this clone. This rearrangement joins TRBV4-1 to TRBJ2-7; 8 positions match TRBD2. The CDR3 is 15 amino acids. J was trimmed by 5 bases and V by 2 bases; bases with no gene match: 8. Germline CDR1 MGHRA, CDR2 YSYEKL. The CDR3 protein is CASSQPGGASDEQYF. The CDR3 bases are TGCGCCAGCAGCCAACCCGGGGGGGCCAGTGACGAGCAGTACTTC.

This chain connects TRBV5-6 to TRBJ1-5; no clear D gene. Looked up from germline, CDR1 is SGHDT and CDR2 is YYEEEE. V lost 2 bases, J lost 1 base, and 4 bases lay in between. This CDR3 has 13 residues. The CDR3 DNA reads TGTGCCAGCAGCTTCCAGAGCAATCAGCCCCAGCATTTT. This sequence encodes CASSFQSNQPQHF.

The rearrangement uses TRBV13 and TRBJ2-3; D may be TRBD2 (7 bases). This CDR3 is built from 17 residues. V lost 4 bases and J lost 2, with 19 bases in between. CDR1 and CDR2 from the germline V gene are PRHDT and FYEKMQ (reference sequence). CDR3 sequence reads: CASSSGGRGGLTDTQYF. The CDR3 bases are TGTGCCAGCAGCTCCGGGGGCCGCGGGGGTCTCACAGATACGCAGTATTTT.

The V gene is TRBV5-1, the J gene TRBJ2-2; possible D gene TRBD1, 6 bases. V lost 2 bases to trimming and J lost 6 bases, with 8 bases between them. Germline V gene data show CDR1 as SGHRS and CDR2 as YFSETQ. This CDR3 contains 13 residues. CDR3 DNA: TGCGCCAGCAGCTTCAAGGGGGCCGGGGAGCTGTTTTTT. Amino acids: CASSFKGAGELFF.

The chain is built from TRBV29-1 and TRBJ2-2; D is perhaps TRBD2 (5 bases). V lost 4 bases and J 5 bases, leaving 8 bases between the germline ends. The germline V gene encodes CDR1 SQVTM and CDR2 ANQGSEA. This CDR3 contains 12 residues. The chain's CDR3 is CSVVRGTGELFF. CDR3 DNA: TGCAGCGTTGTTCGGGGAACCGGGGAGCTGTTTTTT.

The rearrangement joins TRBV29-1 to TRBJ1-1, with TRBD1 as a possible D gene (5 bases). The CDR3 loop spans 11 amino acids. Germline V gene data show CDR1 as SQVTM and CDR2 as ANQGSEA. Trimming cost V 7 bases and J 5 bases, with 11 bases left between them. CDR3 loop: CSASKGTEAFF. The DNA of the CDR3 is TGCAGCGCCTCGAAGGGGACTGAAGCTTTCTTT.

The rearrangement uses TRBV4-3 and TRBJ2-1; 15 bases map to TRBD2. V lost 3 bases and J lost 7; bases outside the gene matches: 7. The CDR3 has 17 amino acids. Per germline, CDR1 LGHNA and CDR2 YSLEER. As DNA, the CDR3 is TGCGCCAGCAGCCAGCTTCAAGGACTAGCGGGGGGGAATGAGCAGTTCTTC. Its translation is CASSQLQGLAGGNEQFF.

This clone was recorded a few times. This chain joins TRBV5-6 and TRBJ1-2; 7 nucleotides align to TRBD1. The CDR3 runs to 14 residues. V lost 0 bases, J lost 4 bases, and 3 bases stayed unmatched. Germline CDR1 SGHDT, CDR2 YYEEEE. CDR3 sequence reads: CASSLGDRAYGYTF. The CDR3 DNA reads as TGTGCCAGCAGCTTGGGGGACAGAGCCTATGGCTACACCTTC.

The gene calls are TRBV9 and TRBJ1-2; 7 bases match TRBD1. The CDR3 is made up of 17 amino acids. V dropped 0 bases and J dropped 4; count of bases not matched to a gene: 12. The V gene's germline CDR1 is SGDLS and CDR2 YYNGEE. The CDR3 loop reads CASSVGGAGGFGYGYTF. The CDR3 DNA reads TGTGCCAGCAGCGTAGGAGGCGCAGGGGGGTTTGGCTATGGCTACACCTTC.

This clone was detected a few times. This chain connects TRBV12-5 to TRBJ2-3; 12 bases are a match to TRBD2. This CDR3 is 16 amino acids long. The germline gives CDR1 LGHNT, CDR2 FRNRAP. With V trimmed by 4 bases and J by 2 bases, 4 bases remained unmatched. CDR3 in DNA: TGTGCTAGTGGTTCCCGACTAGCGGGGGCCACAGATACGCAGTATTTT. This translates into CASGSRLAGATDTQYF.